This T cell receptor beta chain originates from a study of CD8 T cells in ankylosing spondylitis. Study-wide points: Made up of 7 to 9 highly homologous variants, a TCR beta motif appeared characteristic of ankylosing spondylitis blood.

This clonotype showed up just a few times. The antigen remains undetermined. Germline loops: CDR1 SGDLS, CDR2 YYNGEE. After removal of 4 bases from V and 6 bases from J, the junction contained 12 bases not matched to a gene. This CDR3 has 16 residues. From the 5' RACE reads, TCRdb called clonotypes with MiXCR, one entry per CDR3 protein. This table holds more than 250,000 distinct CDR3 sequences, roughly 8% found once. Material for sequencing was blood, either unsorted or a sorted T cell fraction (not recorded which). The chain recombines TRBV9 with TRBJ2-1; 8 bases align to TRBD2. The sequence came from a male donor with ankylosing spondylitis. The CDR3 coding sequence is TGTGCCAGCAGCTCCCGCGGTCGGGGGGGCGTCAATGAGCAGTTCTTC. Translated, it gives CASSSRGRGGVNEQFF.